Following are 2 T cell receptor beta chains from one sample sequenced in a study of blood T cell repertoires in COVID-19. This table comes from immunoSEQ multiplex PCR, and its TCRdb copy is limited to in-frame clones, with some not included. Seen here are 150,000 to 200,000 clones, roughly 86% observed once, and the top ten hold around 8.6%. The sample taken for sequencing was PBMCs or T cells enriched from blood (not recorded which). These receptor sequences come from a young woman who had recovered from COVID-19.

This clone was detected once. The rearrangement joins TRBV11-3 to TRBJ2-7; a weak D match, TRBD1 (6 bases). V lost 3 bases and J lost 6, with 12 bases in between. Germline-derived CDR1 and CDR2 are SGHNT and YENEEA. This CDR3 has 13 amino acids. This CDR3 reads CASSFLLGGEQYF. In DNA, the CDR3 is TGTGCCAGCAGCTTCCTCCTAGGGGGCGAGCAGTACTTC.

The J gene is TRBJ1-2, the V gene TRBV6-5; D gene ambiguous. The V end was cut by 5 bases, the J end by 6 bases, with 16 bases between. The CDR3 loop spans 14 amino acids. Germline-derived CDR1 and CDR2 are MNHEY and SVGAGI. For the CDR3, the DNA is TGTGCCAGCAGTCTCGGACTTTCCTCGAATGGCTACACCTTC. Protein product: CASSLGLSSNGYTF.